This T cell receptor (beta chain) was retrieved from a study of cytotoxic CD8 clonotypes in ibrutinib-treated CLL. Comments on this clone: Antigen specificity is unknown.

The planned depth of sequencing spanned 1 in 200,000 to 1 in 1 million T cells. Sequenced by immunoSEQ multiplex PCR; TCRdb stores in-frame clones only, minus some. The data show about 140,000 clones, with around 93% seen just once and 10% to 13% held by the top ten. Study outcomes and limitations: Progressing patients had sampling times that differed from those of sustained-remission patients. Clonality, elevated at ibrutinib response, dropped back toward baseline at progression.

Per the germline V gene, CDR1 is SQVTM and CDR2 is ANQGSEA. V lost 8 bases, J lost 5 bases, and 16 bases lay in between. The CDR3 consists of 13 residues. Sequenced material: PBMCs, taken after 12 months of ibrutinib treatment. This chain uses TRBV29-1 with TRBJ2-1, with D possibly called TRBD1 or TRBD2 (5 bases each). The clonotype comes from a human donor with chronic lymphocytic leukemia. The CDR3 is CSFPGTTNNEQFF. As DNA, the CDR3 is TGCAGCTTCCCAGGGACCACAAACAATGAGCAGTTCTTC.